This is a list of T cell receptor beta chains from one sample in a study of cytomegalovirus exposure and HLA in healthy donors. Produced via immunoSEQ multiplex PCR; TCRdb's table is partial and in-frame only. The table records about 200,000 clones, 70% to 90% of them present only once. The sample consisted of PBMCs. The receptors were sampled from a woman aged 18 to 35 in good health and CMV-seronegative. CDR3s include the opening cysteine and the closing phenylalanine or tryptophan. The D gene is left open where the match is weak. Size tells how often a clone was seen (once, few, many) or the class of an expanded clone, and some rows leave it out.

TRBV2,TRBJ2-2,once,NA,TGTGCCAGCAGGCCCACTCTATTAGAAACCGGGGAGCTGTTTTTT,CASRPTLLETGELFF
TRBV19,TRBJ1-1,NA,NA,TGTGCCAGTAGTACAGGAAGGGGCTGGAGCACTGAAGCTTTCTTT,CASSTGRGWSTEAFF
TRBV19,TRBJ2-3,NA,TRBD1,TGTGCCAGTACCCCCACAGGGGAAGGAGATACGCAGTATTTT,CASTPTGEGDTQYF
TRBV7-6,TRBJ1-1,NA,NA,TGTGCCAGCAGCTTCGGGGGAATGAACACTGAAGCTTTCTTT,CASSFGGMNTEAFF
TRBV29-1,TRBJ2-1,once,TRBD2,TGCAGCGTTGATGGGCTAGCGGGAGATTATGAGCAGTTCTTC,CSVDGLAGDYEQFF
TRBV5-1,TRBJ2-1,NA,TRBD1,TGCGCCAGCAGCCCCCGGGACAGGCCCTACAATGAGCAGTTCTTC,CASSPRDRPYNEQFF
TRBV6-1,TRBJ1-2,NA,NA,TGTGCCAGCAGTGAAGCGGCAGGCTATGGCTACACCTTC,CASSEAAGYGYTF
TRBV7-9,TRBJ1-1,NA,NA,TGTGCCAGCAGCCGTCGGGACACTGAAGCTTTCTTT,CASSRRDTEAFF
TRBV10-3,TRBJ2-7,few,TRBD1,TGTGCCATCAGGGGGACAGGGAACTACGAGCAGTACTTC,CAIRGTGNYEQYF
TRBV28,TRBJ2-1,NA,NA,TGTGCCAGCAGCTGGCAAGGTCGCGGAGGGGACAATGAGCAGTTCTTC,CASSWQGRGGDNEQFF
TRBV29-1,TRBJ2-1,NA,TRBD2,TGCACCGGTGGAGCCGGGCGGGAGGGGAATGAGCAGTTCTTC,CTGGAGREGNEQFF
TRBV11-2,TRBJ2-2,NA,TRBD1,TGTGCCAGCAGCTCCAAAACAGGGGGGTGGCCGTCCGGGGAGCTGTTTTTT,CASSSKTGGWPSGELFF
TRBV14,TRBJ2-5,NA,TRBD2,TGTGCCAGCAGCCGACTAGCGGGAGTCCAAGAGACCCAGTACTTC,CASSRLAGVQETQYF
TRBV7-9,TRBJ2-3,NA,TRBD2,TGTGCCAGCACCAATAGGATCGGCAGCGGGAGTCCAGATACGCAGTATTTT,CASTNRIGSGSPDTQYF
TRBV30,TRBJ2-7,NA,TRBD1,TGTGCCTGGAGGGACAGGTGGAGAGACTACGAGCAGTACTTC,CAWRDRWRDYEQYF
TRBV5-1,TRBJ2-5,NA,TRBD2,TGCGCCAGCAGCTTGTTAGCGGGACAAGAGACCCAGTACTTC,CASSLLAGQETQYF
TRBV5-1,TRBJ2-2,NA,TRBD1,TGCGCCAGCAGCTTGCGGACAGGGAACACCGGGGAGCTGTTTTTT,CASSLRTGNTGELFF
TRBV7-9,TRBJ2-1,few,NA,TGTGCCAGCAATGGGGAATCAGGGGGGTACTACAATGAGCAGTTCTTC,CASNGESGGYYNEQFF
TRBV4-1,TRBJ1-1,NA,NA,TGCGCCAGCAGCCAAGGACAGAAGAACACTGAAGCTTTCTTT,CASSQGQKNTEAFF
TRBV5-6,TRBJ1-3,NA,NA,TGTGCCAGCAGCCTAGGTCGAGCGGGCTCGTCTGGAAACACCATATATTTT,CASSLGRAGSSGNTIYF
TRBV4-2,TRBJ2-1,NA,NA,TGTGCCAGCAGCCAAGTCGGGATAGCCAATGAGCAGTTCTTC,CASSQVGIANEQFF
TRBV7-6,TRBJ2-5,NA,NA,TGTGCCAGCAGCTTAGATCCTCGGGAGAACGGGGAGACCCAGTACTTC,CASSLDPRENGETQYF
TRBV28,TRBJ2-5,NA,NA,TGTGCCAGCAGCTCCTTTACAGGAATCCAAGAGACCCAGTACTTC,CASSSFTGIQETQYF
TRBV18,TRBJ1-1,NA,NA,TGTGCCAGCTCACCACCGCAGGGTCACACTGAAGCTTTCTTT,CASSPPQGHTEAFF
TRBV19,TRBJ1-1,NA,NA,TGTGCCAGTAGTATTGGCGGGGCCGGCACTGAAGCTTTCTTT,CASSIGGAGTEAFF
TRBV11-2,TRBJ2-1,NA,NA,TGTGCCAGCAGCTTAACCAGCGGGCACAATGAGCAGTTCTTC,CASSLTSGHNEQFF
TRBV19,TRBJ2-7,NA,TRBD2,TGTGCCAGTAGTATAGGCGGGAGCGGGTCCTACGAGCAGTACTTC,CASSIGGSGSYEQYF
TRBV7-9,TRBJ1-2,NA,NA,TGTGCCAGCAGCTTAACGATTCCGGGAGGAGGGATACGGTATGGCTACACCTTC,CASSLTIPGGGIRYGYTF
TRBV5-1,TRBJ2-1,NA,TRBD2,TGCGCCAGCAGCTTGGTAGGAGGGACTAGCTACAATGAGCAGTTCTTC,CASSLVGGTSYNEQFF
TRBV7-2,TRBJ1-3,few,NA,TGTGCCAGCAGCTTAGTTTGGGGAGGCTCTGGAAACACCATATATTTT,CASSLVWGGSGNTIYF
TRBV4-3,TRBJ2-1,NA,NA,TGCGCCAGCAGCCAAGAGCCTATTGGCTCCTACAATGAGCAGTTCTTC,CASSQEPIGSYNEQFF
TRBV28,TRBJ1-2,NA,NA,TGTGCCAGCACCCCCCCTGGAAGCGCGGGGGGCTACACCTTC,CASTPPGSAGGYTF
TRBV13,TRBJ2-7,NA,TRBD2,TGTGCCAGCAGCTTAGGGACTAGCGGGATGTGGAACGAGCAGTACTTC,CASSLGTSGMWNEQYF
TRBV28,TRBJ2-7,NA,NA,TGTGCCAGCAGTCTCCCACCAGGGGTCGTCAACGAGCAGTACTTC,CASSLPPGVVNEQYF
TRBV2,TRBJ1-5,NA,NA,TGTGCCAGCAGTGAAGTCAGGGACTATCAGCCCCAGCATTTT,CASSEVRDYQPQHF
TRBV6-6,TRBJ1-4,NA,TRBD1,TGTGCCAGCAGTTACTCAAGACAGGGGCGGGATGAAAAACTGTTTTTT,CASSYSRQGRDEKLFF
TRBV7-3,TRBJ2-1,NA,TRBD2,TGTGCCAGCAGCTTAATAGGAACTAGCGGGAGTGATGAGCAGTTCTTC,CASSLIGTSGSDEQFF
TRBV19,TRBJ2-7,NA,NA,TGTGCCAGTAGTATTGGTGACACCTTCTACGAGCAGTACTTC,CASSIGDTFYEQYF
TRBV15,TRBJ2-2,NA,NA,TGTGCCACCAGTCTTGAAAGGGGACAGAACACCGGGGAGCTGTTTTTT,CATSLERGQNTGELFF
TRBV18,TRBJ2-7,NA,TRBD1,TGTGCCAGCTCACCAATCGGGACAGGGGGCTTCTACGAGCAGTACTTC,CASSPIGTGGFYEQYF
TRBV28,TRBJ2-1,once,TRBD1,TGTGCCAGCCGGGACAGGGGCCCCTACAATGAGCAGTTCTTC,CASRDRGPYNEQFF
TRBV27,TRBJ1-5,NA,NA,TGTGCCAGCAGTTGGTCTTCGGGTCAGCCCCAGCATTTT,CASSWSSGQPQHF
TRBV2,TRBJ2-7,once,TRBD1,TGTGCCAGCACACAGGGGACAGGCTTTCTGGAGCAGTACTTC,CASTQGTGFLEQYF
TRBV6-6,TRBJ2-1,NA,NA,TGTGCCAGCAGTTACAGTTTCCGGGATCCCAACAATGAGCAGTTCTTC,CASSYSFRDPNNEQFF
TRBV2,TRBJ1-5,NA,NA,TGTGCCAGCAGTGGACTTAGCAATCAGCCCCAGCATTTT,CASSGLSNQPQHF